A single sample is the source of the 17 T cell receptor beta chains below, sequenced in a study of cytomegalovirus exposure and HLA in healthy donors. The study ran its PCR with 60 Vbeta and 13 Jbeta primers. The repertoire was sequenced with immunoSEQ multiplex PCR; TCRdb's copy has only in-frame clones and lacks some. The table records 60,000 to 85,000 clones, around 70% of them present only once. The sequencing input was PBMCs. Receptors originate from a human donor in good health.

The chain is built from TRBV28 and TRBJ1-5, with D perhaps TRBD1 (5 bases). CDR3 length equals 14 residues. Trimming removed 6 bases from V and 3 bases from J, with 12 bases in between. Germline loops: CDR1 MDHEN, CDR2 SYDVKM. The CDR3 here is CASSQDTSNQPQHF. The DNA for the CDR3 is TGTGCCAGCAGCCAGGACACTTCCAATCAGCCCCAGCATTTT.

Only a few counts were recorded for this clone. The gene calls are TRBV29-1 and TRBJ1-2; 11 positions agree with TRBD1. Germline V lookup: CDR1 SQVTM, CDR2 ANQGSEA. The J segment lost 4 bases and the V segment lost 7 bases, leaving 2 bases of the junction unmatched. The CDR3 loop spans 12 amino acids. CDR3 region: CSAGTGGYGYTF. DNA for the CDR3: TGCAGCGCAGGGACAGGGGGCTATGGCTACACCTTC.

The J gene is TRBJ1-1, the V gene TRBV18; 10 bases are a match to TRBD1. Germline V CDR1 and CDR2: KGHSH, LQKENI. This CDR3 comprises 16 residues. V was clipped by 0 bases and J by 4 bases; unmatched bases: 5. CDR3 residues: CASSPPTGGDLTEAFF. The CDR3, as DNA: TGTGCCAGCTCACCACCGACAGGGGGCGACCTCACTGAAGCTTTCTTT.

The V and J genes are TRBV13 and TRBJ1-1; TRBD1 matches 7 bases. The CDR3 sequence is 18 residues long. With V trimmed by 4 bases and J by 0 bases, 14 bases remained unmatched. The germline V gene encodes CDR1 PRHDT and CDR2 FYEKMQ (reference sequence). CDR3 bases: TGTGCCAGCAGCTCGGCTTGGACAGGTCTATCGATGAACACTGAAGCTTTCTTT. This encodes CASSSAWTGLSMNTEAFF.

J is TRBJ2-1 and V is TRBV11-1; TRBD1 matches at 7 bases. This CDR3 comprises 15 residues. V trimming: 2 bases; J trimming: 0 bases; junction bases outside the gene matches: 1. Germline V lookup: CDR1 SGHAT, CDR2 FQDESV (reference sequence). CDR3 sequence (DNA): TGTGCCAGCAGCTTAAGGGACAGCTCCTACAATGAGCAGTTCTTC. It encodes CASSLRDSSYNEQFF.

The CDR3 here is CASSFLGGSTDTQYF. Written as DNA, the CDR3 is TGTGCCAGCAGCTTCCTAGGGGGTAGCACAGATACGCAGTATTTT. The chain couples TRBV7-3 to TRBJ2-3; maybe TRBD1 (6 bases). Germline CDR1 is SGHTA and CDR2 is FQGTGA. V was pared by 3 bases and J by 0 bases, with 10 bases between. This CDR3 spans 15 amino acids.

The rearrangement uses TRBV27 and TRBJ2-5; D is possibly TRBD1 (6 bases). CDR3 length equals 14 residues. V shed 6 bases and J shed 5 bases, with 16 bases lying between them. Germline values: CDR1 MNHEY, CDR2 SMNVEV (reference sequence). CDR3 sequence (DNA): TGTGCCAGCAGGCCCTTGGGGGCCGATGAGACCCAGTACTTC. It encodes CASRPLGADETQYF.

DNA of the CDR3: TGTGCCAGCAGCTTGGGGGCAGGGGTTGGCACTGAAGCTTTCTTT. Translated: CASSLGAGVGTEAFF. This sequence joins TRBV5-5 and TRBJ1-1, with D possibly TRBD1 on 6 matching bases. CDR3 length: 15 amino acids. V was cut by 0 bases and J by 4 bases, with 13 bases left in between. Germline V lookup: CDR1 SGHKS, CDR2 YYEKEE (reference sequence).

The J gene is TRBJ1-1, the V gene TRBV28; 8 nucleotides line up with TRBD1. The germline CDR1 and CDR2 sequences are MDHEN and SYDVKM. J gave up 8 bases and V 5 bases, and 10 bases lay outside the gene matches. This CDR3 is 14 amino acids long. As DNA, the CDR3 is TGTGCCAGCAGTCTTCCCGGACAGGGCATCGAAGCTTTCTTT. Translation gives CASSLPGQGIEAFF.

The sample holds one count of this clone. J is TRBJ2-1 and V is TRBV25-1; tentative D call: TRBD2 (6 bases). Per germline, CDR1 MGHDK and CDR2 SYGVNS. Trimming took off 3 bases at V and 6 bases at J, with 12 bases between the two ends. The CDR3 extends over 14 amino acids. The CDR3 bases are TGTGCCAGCAGTGACGGGAGACTCTTCAATGAGCAGTTCTTC. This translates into CASSDGRLFNEQFF.

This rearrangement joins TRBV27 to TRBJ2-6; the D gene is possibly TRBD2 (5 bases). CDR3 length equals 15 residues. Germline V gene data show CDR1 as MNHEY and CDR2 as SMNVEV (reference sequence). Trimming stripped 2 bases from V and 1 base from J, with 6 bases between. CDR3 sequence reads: CASSLDYSGANVLTF. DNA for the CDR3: TGTGCCAGCAGTTTAGACTATTCTGGGGCCAACGTCCTGACTTTC.

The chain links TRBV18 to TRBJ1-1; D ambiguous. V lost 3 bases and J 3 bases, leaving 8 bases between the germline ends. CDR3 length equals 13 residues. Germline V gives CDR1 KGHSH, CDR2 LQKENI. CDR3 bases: TGTGCCAGCTCACCGGAGGGAGACACTGAAGCTTTCTTT. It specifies CASSPEGDTEAFF.

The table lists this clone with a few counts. The CDR3 coding sequence is TGTGCCAGCAGCGGTACCCATAATCAGCCCCAGCATTTT. This translates into CASSGTHNQPQHF. The chain joins TRBV6-5 to TRBJ1-5, with D uncertain. The CDR3 spans 13 residues. V lost 6 bases and J lost 4, with 10 bases in between. The germline V gene has CDR1 MNHEY and CDR2 SVGAGI.

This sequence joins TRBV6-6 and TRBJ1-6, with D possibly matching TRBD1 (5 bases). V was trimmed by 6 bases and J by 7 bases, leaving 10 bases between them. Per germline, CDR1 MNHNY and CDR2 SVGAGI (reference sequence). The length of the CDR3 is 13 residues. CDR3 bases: TGTGCCAGCAGAACGGGGGGGAATTCACCCCTCCACTTT. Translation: CASRTGGNSPLHF.

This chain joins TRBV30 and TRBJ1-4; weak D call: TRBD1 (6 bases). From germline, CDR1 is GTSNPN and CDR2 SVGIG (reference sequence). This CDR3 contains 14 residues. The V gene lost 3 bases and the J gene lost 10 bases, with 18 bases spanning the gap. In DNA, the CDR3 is TGTGCCTGGAGGGGGAAAGGGGGTGAGGGAAAACTGTTTTTT. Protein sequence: CAWRGKGGEGKLFF. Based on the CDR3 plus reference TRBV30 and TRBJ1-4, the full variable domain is SQTIHQWPATLVQPVGSPLSLECTVEGTSNPNLYWYRQAAGRGLQLLFYSVGIGQISSEVPQNLSASRPQDRQFILSSKKLLLSDSGFYLCAWRGKGGEGKLFFGSGTQLSVL.

CDR3 residues: CASSREHGTGGQPQHF. The CDR3, as DNA: TGTGCCAGCTCAAGGGAACACGGGACAGGGGGGCAGCCCCAGCATTTT. This rearrangement joins TRBV18 to TRBJ1-5; 11 nucleotides match TRBD1. V gave up 5 bases and J gave up 7 bases; unmatched junction bases: 10. CDR3 size: 16 residues. Germline V gives CDR1 KGHSH, CDR2 LQKENI.

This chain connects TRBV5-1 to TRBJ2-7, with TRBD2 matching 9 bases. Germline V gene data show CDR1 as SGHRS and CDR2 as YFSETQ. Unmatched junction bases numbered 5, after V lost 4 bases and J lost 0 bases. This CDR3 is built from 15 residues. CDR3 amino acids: CASSPISGSSYEQYF. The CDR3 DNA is TGCGCCAGCAGCCCGATTAGCGGGAGCTCCTACGAGCAGTACTTC.